This entry lists 27 T cell receptor beta chains sequenced from one sample in a study of CD8+CD57+ T cells in acquired aplastic anemia. Genomic DNA constituted the template upon which TCR beta VDJ and CDR3 profiling was performed. TCRdb reanalysed the reads using MiXCR and keeps one entry per CDR3 protein. The table records approximately 190,000 distinct CDR3 sequences, just under 50% of them present only once. Those patients picked for sequencing had displayed CD8+CD57+ cell expansion on flow cytometry. The specimen was sorted CD4+, CD8+, or CD8+CD57+ T cells (not recorded which) from PBMCs. The source of these receptors is a human donor with aplastic anemia.

This clonotype was observed at least ten times. This rearrangement joins TRBV7-2 to TRBJ2-5; perhaps TRBD1 as D (6 bases). The V gene lost 5 bases and the J gene lost 2 bases, with 15 bases spanning the gap. This CDR3 has 15 amino acids. Germline V gene data show CDR1 as SGHTA and CDR2 as FQGNSA. As DNA, the CDR3 is TGTGCCAGCAGCCCCCCTGGGACACGTCAAGAGACCCAGTACTTC. It is translated as CASSPPGTRQETQYF.

This clonotype has only a few counts. This chain connects TRBV10-3 to TRBJ1-2; 11 nucleotides agree with TRBD1. Trimming removed 6 bases from V and 7 bases from J; junction bases left unmatched: 4. The CDR3 runs 13 residues. Germline CDR1 ENHRY, CDR2 SYGVKD. In DNA, the CDR3 is TGTGCCATCAGGGGACAGGGGGTAGGTGGCTACACCTTC. The encoded protein is CAIRGQGVGGYTF.

This clonotype was seen a single time. The gene calls are TRBV29-1 and TRBJ2-1; D not certain. The ends were cut back, 6 bases at V and 4 bases at J, with 22 bases in the middle. The CDR3 consists of 16 residues. Germline V lookup: CDR1 SQVTM, CDR2 ANQGSEA. The CDR3 region is CSVVGKGTVLYNEQFF. CDR3 sequence (DNA): TGCAGCGTAGTTGGCAAAGGAACAGTTCTATACAATGAGCAGTTCTTC.

This clonotype was counted many times. J is TRBJ2-1 and V is TRBV7-3; 7 positions agree with TRBD2. J was trimmed by 7 bases and V by 3 bases; bases with no gene match: 12. There are 16 residues in the CDR3. Germline V gives CDR1 SGHTA, CDR2 FQGTGA. The CDR3 spells CASSFYIGGRENEQFF. In DNA, the CDR3 is TGTGCCAGCAGCTTCTATATAGGCGGGAGAGAAAATGAGCAGTTCTTC.

This clonotype was picked up many times. This chain uses TRBV3-1 with TRBJ1-6; D is ambiguous. The CDR3 spans 14 residues. V shed 1 base and J shed 13 bases, with 14 bases lying between them. Germline V CDR1 and CDR2: LGHDT, YNNKEL (reference sequence). CDR3 sequence reads: CASSQAGLGFPLHF. The CDR3 region has the DNA TGTGCCAGCAGCCAAGCCGGACTAGGTTTCCCCCTCCACTTT.

This clonotype was observed many times. The chain couples TRBV11-3 to TRBJ1-2; D is perhaps TRBD1 (6 bases). V lost 8 bases, J lost 4 bases, and 14 bases lay in between. The CDR3 has 13 amino acids. The V gene's germline CDR1 is SGHNT and CDR2 YENEEA. CDR3 residues: CASGRDTLYGYTF. CDR3 DNA: TGTGCCAGCGGGCGGGACACACTCTATGGCTACACCTTC.

The chain employs TRBV11-1 and TRBJ2-3; 7 positions match TRBD1. Germline CDR1 and CDR2: SGHAT and FQDESV (reference sequence). This CDR3 comprises 15 residues. V gave up 5 bases and J gave up 0 bases; unmatched junction bases: 5. For the CDR3, the DNA is TGTGCCAGCAGCCACTTGACAGGGAGCACAGATACGCAGTATTTT. This gives the protein CASSHLTGSTDTQYF.

This clonotype was counted many times. The chain combines TRBV12-3 or TRBV12-4 with TRBJ1-2; perhaps TRBD1 as D (6 bases). Deletions cut 6 bases from V and 7 bases from J, with 12 bases between. The CDR3 loop spans 12 amino acids. The CDR3: CASRPGAAGYTF. CDR3 nucleotides: TGTGCCAGCAGACCAGGGGCGGCTGGCTACACCTTC.

The sample holds many counts of this clonotype. V and J are TRBV9 and TRBJ2-7; TRBD1 aligns across 8 bases. This CDR3 comprises 14 residues. The J segment lost 0 bases and the V segment lost 4 bases, leaving 3 bases of the junction unmatched. CDR1 and CDR2 from the germline V gene are SGDLS and YYNGEE. The CDR3 reads CASSPDRASYEQYF. CDR3 in DNA: TGTGCCAGCAGCCCGGACAGGGCCTCCTACGAGCAGTACTTC.

The chain is built from TRBV7-2 and TRBJ2-5; D might be TRBD2 (6 bases). V lost 1 base and J 7 bases, leaving 16 bases between the germline ends. In germline, CDR1 is SGHTA, CDR2 FQGNSA. The CDR3 consists of 15 residues. DNA of the CDR3: TGTGCCAGCAGCTTAGTGGCGGGAAGCTACGGGACCCAGTACTTC. Its translation is CASSLVAGSYGTQYF.

The chain carries TRBV20-1 and TRBJ1-1; the match to TRBD1 covers 9 bases. The CDR3 totals 15 residues. J gave up 4 bases and V 6 bases, and 12 bases lay outside the gene matches. Germline V gene sequence: CDR1 DFQATT, CDR2 SNEGSKA (reference sequence). This CDR3 is CSAPDTGQGSTEAFF. The CDR3 DNA reads TGCAGTGCCCCTGATACGGGACAGGGATCCACTGAAGCTTTCTTT.

The sample holds many counts of this clonotype. V usage is TRBV20-1 and J usage is TRBJ2-3; D is undetermined. Germline V lookup: CDR1 DFQATT, CDR2 SNEGSKA (reference sequence). V was clipped by 7 bases and J by 0 bases, with 20 bases between them. The CDR3 loop spans 16 amino acids. The CDR3 sequence is CSVLLRKGISTDTQYF. The CDR3 bases are TGCAGTGTTCTCCTCCGGAAAGGGATTAGCACAGATACGCAGTATTTT.

This clonotype was found many times. The V gene is TRBV7-3, the J gene TRBJ2-5; 10 bases line up with TRBD2. The CDR3 loop spans 14 amino acids. Germline V gene sequence: CDR1 SGHTA, CDR2 FQGTGA. The J segment lost 4 bases and the V segment lost 5 bases, leaving 4 bases of the junction unmatched. CDR3 coding DNA: TGTGCCAGCAGCAGCGGGGGGGGGCGAGAGACCCAGTACTTC. It translates to CASSSGGGRETQYF.

The rearrangement links TRBV15 to TRBJ1-1; D gene ambiguous. The CDR3 contains 14 residues. Germline CDR1 and CDR2: LNHNV and YYDKDF (reference sequence). Trimming pared 2 bases from V and 1 base from J, leaving 8 bases between. The CDR3, as DNA: TGTGCCACCAGCAGATCGAGTGAGAACACTGAAGCTTTCTTT. This encodes CATSRSSENTEAFF.

This clonotype was seen many times. V and J are TRBV24-1 and TRBJ2-3; 8 positions match TRBD1. V shed 0 bases and J 4 bases; nucleotides not matched to a gene: 2. The CDR3 runs to 15 residues. The germline gives CDR1 KGHDR, CDR2 SFDVKD. The CDR3 sequence is CATSDLGQGSDTQYF. The DNA of the CDR3 is TGTGCCACCAGTGATTTGGGACAGGGCTCAGATACGCAGTATTTT.

In its sample, this clonotype was seen once. A junction boundary mismatches the germline segment, possibly from a read error. This sequence joins TRBV5-3 and TRBJ2-3, with 8 bases identical to TRBD2. TRBV5-3 is sorted into the ORF group, with uncertain function. The CDR3 consists of 14 residues. The CDR3 loop is CAGRAGVGSDTQYF. CDR3 bases: TGTGCCGGAAGAGCGGGAGTCGGGTCAGATACGCAGTATTTT.

This clonotype was observed a handful of times. The chain has TRBV2 and TRBJ2-4, with 9 bases matching TRBD1. Germline trimming cut 2 bases from V and 4 bases from J; bases unmatched to any gene: 21. Germline V gene sequence: CDR1 SNHLY, CDR2 FYNNEI. The CDR3 loop spans 21 amino acids. CDR3 bases: TGTGCCAGCAGTGAATCTGAACGGGACAGGGTACAACTAGCGTGGAAAAACATTCAGTACTTC. Protein product: CASSESERDRVQLAWKNIQYF.

The V gene is TRBV7-2, the J gene TRBJ1-5, with a possible D match to TRBD1 (5 bases). The CDR3 totals 15 residues. The germline V and J ends were trimmed by 5 bases and 9 bases, with 20 bases remaining between them. Germline V gene lookup returns CDR1 SGHTA and CDR2 FQGNSA. This CDR3 reads CASSLGPGGTLPQHF. CDR3 coding DNA: TGTGCCAGCAGCCTTGGGCCCGGGGGTACTCTGCCCCAGCATTTT.

The chain has TRBV20-1 and TRBJ2-3; 9 nucleotides line up with TRBD2. The CDR3 spans 12 residues. Per germline, CDR1 DFQATT and CDR2 SNEGSKA (reference sequence). Germline trimming cut 7 bases from V and 5 bases from J; bases unmatched to any gene: 4. The chain's CDR3 is CSVAGGEDTQYF. DNA for the CDR3: TGCAGTGTGGCGGGAGGGGAAGATACGCAGTATTTT.

This clonotype was observed many times. This chain links TRBV11-2 with TRBJ2-7, with 7 bases aligning to TRBD1. CDR1 and CDR2 from the germline V gene are SGHAT and FQNNGV. Trimming cost V 5 bases and J 7 bases; bases outside gene matches: 14. The CDR3 has 15 residues. In nucleotides, the CDR3 is TGTGCCAGCAGCCGACAGACAGGGAGCTTGGGAGAGCAGTACTTC. Translation: CASSRQTGSLGEQYF.

The chain is built from TRBV24-1 and TRBJ1-5; no clear D. The germline V gene has CDR1 KGHDR and CDR2 SFDVKD. The CDR3 length is 13 residues. Between the trimmed V and J ends, which lost 4 bases and 2 bases, there was a span of 5 bases. CDR3 region: CATSDPGNQPQHF. CDR3 DNA sequence: TGTGCCACCAGTGACCCAGGCAATCAGCCCCAGCATTTT.

This clonotype has a count of ten or more. The CDR3 reads CASRRGGGAGNYEQYF. The CDR3 DNA follows: TGTGCCAGTAGGCGGGGTGGTGGCGCAGGAAATTACGAGCAGTACTTC. This rearrangement joins TRBV19 to TRBJ2-7; D is perhaps TRBD2 (6 bases). Germline CDR1 is LNHDA and CDR2 is SQIVND (reference sequence). The CDR3 runs 16 residues. V lost 6 bases and J lost 4, with 22 bases in between.

This clonotype was seen repeatedly, ten times or more. The chain uses TRBV9 and TRBJ2-3; D unclear. This CDR3 is 14 amino acids long. Trimming pared 4 bases from V and 0 bases from J, leaving 9 bases between. Germline CDR1 reads SGDLS; CDR2 reads YYNGEE. In DNA, the CDR3 is TGTGCCAGCAGCAAATACGCTAGCACAGATACGCAGTATTTT. Its translation is CASSKYASTDTQYF.

The V and J genes are TRBV5-4 and TRBJ1-1, with TRBD1 matching 7 bases. This CDR3 is 13 amino acids long. V trimming: 6 bases; J trimming: 4 bases; junction bases outside the gene matches: 6. Germline lookup yields CDR1 SGHNT and CDR2 YYREEE (reference sequence). CDR3 sequence reads: CASNRAGGTEAFF. In DNA, the CDR3 is TGTGCCAGCAACCGAGCAGGGGGCACTGAAGCTTTCTTT. The full variable domain, in which reference TRBV5-4 and TRBJ1-1 provide the parts outside the CDR3, is ETGVTQSPTHLIKTRGQQVTLRCSSQSGHNTVSWYQQALGQGPQFIFQYYREEENGRGNFPPRFSGLQFPNYSSELNVNALELDDSALYLCASNRAGGTEAFFGQGTRLTVV.

CDR3 protein: CSARDRAKGYGYTF. Written as DNA, the CDR3 is TGCAGTGCTAGAGACAGGGCAAAGGGCTATGGCTACACCTTC. The chain combines TRBV20-1 with TRBJ1-2, with a possible D match to TRBD1 (5 bases). The germline gives CDR1 DFQATT, CDR2 SNEGSKA (reference sequence). Trimming removed 0 bases from V and 4 bases from J, with 12 bases in between. CDR3 length equals 14 residues.

This chain uses TRBV3-1 with TRBJ1-1; D not resolved. The germline CDR1 and CDR2 sequences are LGHDT and YNNKEL (reference sequence). Trimming removed 3 bases from V and 5 bases from J, with 10 bases in between. This CDR3 has 13 amino acids. CDR3 sequence (DNA): TGTGCCAGCAGCCATAAAGACCTAACTGAAGCTTTCTTT. This gives the protein CASSHKDLTEAFF. The whole variable domain, filled in from reference TRBV3-1 and TRBJ1-1, reads DTAVSQTPKYLVTQMGNDKSIKCEQNLGHDTMYWYKQDSKKFLKIMFSYNNKELIINETVPNRFSPKSPDKAHLNLHINSLELGDSAVYFCASSHKDLTEAFFGQGTRLTVV.

This clonotype was counted between two and nine times. CDR3 sequence reads: CASSLDLVPSSPLHF. The CDR3 nucleotides are TGTGCCAGCAGCTTAGACTTGGTACCGAGTTCACCCCTCCACTTT. V usage is TRBV11-2 and J usage is TRBJ1-6; D remains ambiguous. The CDR3 length is 15 residues. Trimming pared 0 bases from V and 9 bases from J, leaving 12 bases between. Germline CDR1 and CDR2: SGHAT and FQNNGV.